This T cell receptor (beta chain) originates from a study of T cells in Graves' hyperthyroidism and ophthalmopathy. Across the study: Before any treatment, at initial diagnosis, peripheral blood was collected.

This clonotype was observed many times. Cells are PBMCs isolated from over 7.5 ml of fresh blood. The CDR3 extends over 12 amino acids. V lost 4 bases and J lost 7, with 9 bases in between. The germline CDR1 and CDR2 sequences are SGHTA and FQGNSA. Template material for amplifying TCR beta CDR3 regions consisted of RNA transcripts. A set of HTBI primers served as the primers for a first-round RT-PCR of the TCR CDR3. TCRdb redid the calling of the multiplex PCR reads with MiXCR, one entry per CDR3 protein. This table has around 200,000 distinct CDR3 sequences, around 16% appearing once. The TCR was taken from a man aged 35-49 years with Graves' hyperthyroidism. The sequencing input was blood. V is TRBV7-2 and J is TRBJ2-3, with D hard to call. For the CDR3, the DNA is TGTGCCAGCAGCTCAGGCGCGAATACGCAGTATTTT. Translated: CASSSGANTQYF. Looking up the rest from reference TRBV7-2 and TRBJ2-3 gives the full variable domain: GAGVSQSPSNKVTEKGKDVELRCDPISGHTALYWYRQSLGQGLEFLIYFQGNSAPDKSGLPSDRFSAERTGGSVSTLTIQRTQQEDSAVYLCASSSGANTQYFGPGTRLTVL.